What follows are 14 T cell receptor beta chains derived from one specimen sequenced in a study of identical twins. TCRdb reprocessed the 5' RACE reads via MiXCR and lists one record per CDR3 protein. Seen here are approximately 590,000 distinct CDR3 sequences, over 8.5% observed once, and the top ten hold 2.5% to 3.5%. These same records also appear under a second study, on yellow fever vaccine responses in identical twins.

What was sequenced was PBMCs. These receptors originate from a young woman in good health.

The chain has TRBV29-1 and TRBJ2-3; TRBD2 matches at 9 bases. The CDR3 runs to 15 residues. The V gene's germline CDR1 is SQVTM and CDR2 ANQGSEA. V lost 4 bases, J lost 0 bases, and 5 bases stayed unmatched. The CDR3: CSVGTSGSSTDTQYF. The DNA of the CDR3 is TGCAGCGTTGGTACTAGCGGGTCCAGCACAGATACGCAGTATTTT.

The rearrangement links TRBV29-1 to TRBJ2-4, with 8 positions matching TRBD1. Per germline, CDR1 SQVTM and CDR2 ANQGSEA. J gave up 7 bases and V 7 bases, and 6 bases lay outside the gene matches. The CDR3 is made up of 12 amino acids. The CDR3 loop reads CSARTGGNIQYF. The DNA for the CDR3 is TGCAGCGCCCGAACAGGGGGGAACATTCAGTACTTC. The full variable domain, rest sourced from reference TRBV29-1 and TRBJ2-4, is SAVISQKPSRDICQRGTSLTIQCQVDSQVTMMFWYRQQPGQSLTLIATANQGSEATYESGFVIDKFPISRPNLTFSTLTVSNMSPEDSSIYLCSARTGGNIQYFGAGTRLSVL.

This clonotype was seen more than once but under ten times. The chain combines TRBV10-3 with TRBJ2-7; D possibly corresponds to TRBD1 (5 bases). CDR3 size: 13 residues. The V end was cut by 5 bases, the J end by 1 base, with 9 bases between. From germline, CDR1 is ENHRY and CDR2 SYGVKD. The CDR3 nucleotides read TGTGCCATCAGTCGGACACCTTCCTACGAGCAGTACTTC. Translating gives CAISRTPSYEQYF.

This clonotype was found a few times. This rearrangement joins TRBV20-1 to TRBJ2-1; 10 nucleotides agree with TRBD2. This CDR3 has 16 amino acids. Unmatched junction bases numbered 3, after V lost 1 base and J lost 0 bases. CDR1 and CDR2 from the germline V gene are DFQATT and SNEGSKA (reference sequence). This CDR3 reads CSARAASGSSYNEQFF. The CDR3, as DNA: TGCAGTGCTAGAGCGGCTAGCGGGAGCTCCTACAATGAGCAGTTCTTC.

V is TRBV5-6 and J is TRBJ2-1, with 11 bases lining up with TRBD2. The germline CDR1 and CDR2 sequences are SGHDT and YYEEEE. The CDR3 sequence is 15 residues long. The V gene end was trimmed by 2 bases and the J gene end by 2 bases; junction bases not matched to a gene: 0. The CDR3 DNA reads TGTGCCAGCAGCTTTAGCGGGAGGGCCTACAATGAGCAGTTCTTC. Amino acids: CASSFSGRAYNEQFF.

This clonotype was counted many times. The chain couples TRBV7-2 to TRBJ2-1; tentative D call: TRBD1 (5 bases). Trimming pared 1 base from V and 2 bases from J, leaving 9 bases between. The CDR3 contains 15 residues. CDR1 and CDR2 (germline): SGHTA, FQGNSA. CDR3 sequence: CASSLEGSTYNEQFF. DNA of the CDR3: TGTGCCAGCAGCTTAGAGGGGTCGACCTACAATGAGCAGTTCTTC. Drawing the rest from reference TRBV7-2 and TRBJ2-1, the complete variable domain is GAGVSQSPSNKVTEKGKDVELRCDPISGHTALYWYRQSLGQGLEFLIYFQGNSAPDKSGLPSDRFSAERTGGSVSTLTIQRTQQEDSAVYLCASSLEGSTYNEQFFGPGTRLTVL.

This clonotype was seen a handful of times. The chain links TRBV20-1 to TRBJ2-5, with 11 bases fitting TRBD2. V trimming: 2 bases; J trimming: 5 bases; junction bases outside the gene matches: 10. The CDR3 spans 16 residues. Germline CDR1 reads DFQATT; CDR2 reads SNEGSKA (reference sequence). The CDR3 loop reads CSARLAGGLVLETQYF. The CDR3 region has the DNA TGCAGTGCTAGACTAGCGGGAGGACTTGTCTTGGAGACCCAGTACTTC.

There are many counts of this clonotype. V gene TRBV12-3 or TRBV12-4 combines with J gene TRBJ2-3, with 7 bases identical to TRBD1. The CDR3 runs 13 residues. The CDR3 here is CAIPGQTTDTQYF. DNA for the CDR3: TGTGCTATCCCGGGACAGACCACAGATACGCAGTATTTT.

In DNA form, the CDR3 reads TGTGCCACCAGCGGGACAGCAAGTAATAGGGAGCTGTTTTTT. As protein: CATSGTASNRELFF. The chain combines TRBV24-1 with TRBJ2-2; 7 nucleotides agree with TRBD1. The ends lost 7 bases at V and 9 bases at J; junction bases unmatched: 10. The CDR3 covers 14 residues. The germline V gene encodes CDR1 KGHDR and CDR2 SFDVKD.

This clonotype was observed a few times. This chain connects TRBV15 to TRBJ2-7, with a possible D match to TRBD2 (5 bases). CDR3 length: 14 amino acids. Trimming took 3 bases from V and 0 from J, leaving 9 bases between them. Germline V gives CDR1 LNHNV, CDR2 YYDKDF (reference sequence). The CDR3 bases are TGTGCCACCAGCAGGGACTCACGCTCCTACGAGCAGTACTTC. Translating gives CATSRDSRSYEQYF.

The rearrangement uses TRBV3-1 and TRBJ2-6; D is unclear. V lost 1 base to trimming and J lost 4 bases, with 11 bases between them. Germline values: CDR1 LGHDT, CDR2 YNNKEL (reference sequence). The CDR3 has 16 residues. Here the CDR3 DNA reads TGTGCCAGCAGCCAAGGAGGAGTCGCAGGGGCCAACGTCCTGACTTTC. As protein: CASSQGGVAGANVLTF.

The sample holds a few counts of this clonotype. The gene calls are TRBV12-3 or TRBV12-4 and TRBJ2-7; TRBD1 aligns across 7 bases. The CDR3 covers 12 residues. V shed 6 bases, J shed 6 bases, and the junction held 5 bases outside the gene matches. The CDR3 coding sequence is TGTGCCAGCAGGCAAAACAGGGGCGAGCAGTACTTC. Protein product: CASRQNRGEQYF.

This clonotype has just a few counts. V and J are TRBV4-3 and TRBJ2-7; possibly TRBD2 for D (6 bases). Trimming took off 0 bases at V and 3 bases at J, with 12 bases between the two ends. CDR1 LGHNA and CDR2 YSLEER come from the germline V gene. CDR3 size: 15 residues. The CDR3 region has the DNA TGCGCCAGCAGCCAAGACCCACGGGAGATCTACGAGCAGTACTTC. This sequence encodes CASSQDPREIYEQYF.

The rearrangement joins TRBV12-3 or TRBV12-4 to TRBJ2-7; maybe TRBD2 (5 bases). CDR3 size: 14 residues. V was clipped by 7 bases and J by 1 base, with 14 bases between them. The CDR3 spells CASTRRGQSYEQYF. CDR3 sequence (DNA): TGTGCCAGCACCCGAAGAGGGCAATCCTACGAGCAGTACTTC.